A selection of T cell receptor beta chains follows, all from one sample in a study of T cell changes during pregnancy in multiple sclerosis. Libraries were prepared by immunoSEQ multiplex PCR; TCRdb keeps only in-frame clonotypes and omits some of them. The sample yields 90,000 to 120,000 clones, about 92% seen once. Sample: peripheral blood, taken in the second trimester of pregnancy. Every receptor here comes from a female donor with multiple sclerosis, enrolled in a pregnancy study. The CDR3 runs from the conserved cysteine through the conserved F or W. The D gene is left open where the match is weak. Clone sizes are given selectively: once, few, many, or a class where the clone is expanded.

V gene	J gene	D gene	clone size	CDR3 protein	CDR3 DNA
TRBV15	TRBJ1-1	TRBD1	.	CATSSRQGALPEAFF	TGTGCCACCAGCAGCCGACAGGGGGCTCTTCCTGAAGCTTTCTTT
TRBV5-1	TRBJ2-2	TRBD2	.	CATFLRSGGLHTGELFF	TGCGCCACCTTCCTTAGGAGCGGGGGTCTGCACACCGGGGAGCTGTTTTTT
TRBV30	TRBJ1-2	.	.	CAWSVHIYGYTF	TGTGCCTGGAGTGTACATATCTATGGCTACACCTTC
TRBV2	TRBJ1-5	TRBD1	.	CASMSRGDSNQPQHF	TGTGCCAGCATGAGCAGGGGGGATAGCAATCAGCCCCAGCATTTT
TRBV7-2	TRBJ1-1	.	.	CASSLDGQPGGAFF	TGTGCCAGCAGCTTAGATGGACAGCCTGGAGGTGCTTTCTTT
TRBV6-1	TRBJ1-2	.	once	CASQDSAWGYTF	TGTGCCAGCCAAGACAGCGCTTGGGGCTACACCTTC
TRBV28	TRBJ2-1	.	.	CASSQQGGGYNEQFF	TGTGCCAGCAGTCAACAGGGAGGGGGGTACAATGAGCAGTTCTTC
TRBV9	TRBJ1-1	.	.	CASSAPGGPKAEAFF	TGTGCCAGCAGCGCCCCGGGTGGCCCTAAGGCTGAAGCTTTCTTT
TRBV5-1	TRBJ2-2	TRBD1	.	CASSTGQGVGELFF	TGCGCCAGCAGCACCGGACAGGGGGTCGGGGAGCTGTTTTTT
TRBV15	TRBJ2-7	TRBD2	.	CATSRGGTSRFYEQYF	TGTGCCACCAGCAGGGGAGGGACTAGCCGATTCTACGAGCAGTACTTC
TRBV2	TRBJ1-6	.	.	CASTIRVSLHF	TGTGCCAGCACCATCAGGGTGTCCCTCCACTTT
TRBV6-1	TRBJ2-7	.	.	CASSEAGHEQYF	TGTGCCAGCAGTGAAGCGGGGCACGAGCAGTACTTC
TRBV19	TRBJ1-5	TRBD1	.	CASSLRTGRSNQPQHF	TGTGCCAGTAGTCTTCGGACAGGCCGGAGCAATCAGCCCCAGCATTTT
TRBV7-2	TRBJ2-7	TRBD2	.	CASSFSRAGGPSYEQYF	TGTGCCAGCAGCTTTTCTCGAGCGGGAGGCCCCTCCTACGAGCAGTACTTC
TRBV7-8	TRBJ2-1	.	.	CASSPPFRLGGNEQFF	TGTGCCAGCAGCCCGCCGTTCCGACTAGGAGGCAATGAGCAGTTCTTC
TRBV28	TRBJ2-1	TRBD2	.	CASSSLRGSVNEQFF	TGTGCCAGCAGTTCCCTCCGCGGGAGCGTCAATGAGCAGTTCTTC
TRBV5-1	TRBJ1-1	.	.	CASSSDSALVGWAFF	TGCGCCAGCAGCTCGGACAGTGCTCTGGTTGGCTGGGCTTTCTTT
TRBV6-1	TRBJ2-7	.	.	CASSANAGGGSYEQYF	TGTGCCAGCAGTGCCAATGCGGGTGGGGGGTCCTACGAGCAGTACTTC
TRBV5-1	TRBJ2-2	TRBD2	.	CASREGLAGANRNTGELFF	TGCGCCAGCAGGGAGGGACTAGCGGGAGCCAACCGGAACACCGGGGAGCTGTTTTTT
TRBV9	TRBJ1-4	.	.	CASSTDSDATNEKLFF	TGTGCCAGCAGCACGGACAGTGATGCAACTAATGAAAAACTGTTTTTT
TRBV7-9	TRBJ1-1	.	.	CASSLHTGTPTLNTEAFF	TGTGCCAGCAGCCTACATACCGGGACACCCACTCTCAACACTGAAGCTTTCTTT